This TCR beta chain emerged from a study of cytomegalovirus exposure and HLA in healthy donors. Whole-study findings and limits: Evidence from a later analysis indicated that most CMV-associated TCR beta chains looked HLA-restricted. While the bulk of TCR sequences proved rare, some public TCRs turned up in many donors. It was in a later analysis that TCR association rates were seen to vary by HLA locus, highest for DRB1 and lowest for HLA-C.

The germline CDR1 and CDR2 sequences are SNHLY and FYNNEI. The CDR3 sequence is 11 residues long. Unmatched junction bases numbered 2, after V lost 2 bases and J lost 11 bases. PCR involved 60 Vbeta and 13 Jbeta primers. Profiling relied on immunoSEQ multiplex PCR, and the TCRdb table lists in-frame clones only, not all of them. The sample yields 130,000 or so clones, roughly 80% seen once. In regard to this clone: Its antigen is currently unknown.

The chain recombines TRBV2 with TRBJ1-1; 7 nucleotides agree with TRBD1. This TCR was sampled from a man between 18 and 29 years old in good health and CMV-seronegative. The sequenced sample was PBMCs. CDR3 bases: TGTGCCAGCAGTGAAATCAGGGGGGCTTTCTTT. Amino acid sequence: CASSEIRGAFF.